This T cell receptor beta chain was observed in a study of lymphopenia after photon versus proton radiotherapy. Profiled with immunoSEQ multiplex PCR; TCRdb holds only in-frame clones, not every one. This table holds 150,000 to 200,000 clones, about 88% found once. Findings and limits, study-wide: Post-nadir TCR diversity decline inversely tracked overall survival among those who died. Better survival with proton therapy was suggested as possible, not demonstrated. Proton therapy kept repertoires fairly stable, unlike photons, which gained effector/memory cells. Post-nadir diversity loss with photons came from oligoclonal expansion, particularly CD8+ Temra cells.

CDR1 and CDR2 from the germline V gene are MGHRA and YSYEKL. The CDR3 is made up of 15 amino acids. V trimming: 4 bases; J trimming: 4 bases; junction bases outside the gene matches: 5. A note on this clone: Its antigen is undetermined.

J is TRBJ2-1 and V is TRBV4-1, with 9 bases identical to TRBD2. The TCR sequence derives from a man aged 45-65 years with gastric cancer. The sample was peripheral blood, taken from a patient treated with photon-based radiotherapy. The CDR3 region is CASSRPSGEYNEQFF. As DNA, the CDR3 is TGCGCCAGCAGCCGTCCTAGCGGGGAGTACAATGAGCAGTTCTTC.